This passage covers 22 T cell receptor beta chains from one sample sequenced in a study of shared clonotypes between healthy human individuals. Using immunoSEQ multiplex PCR, the repertoire was profiled, and TCRdb retains in-frame clones only, with some absent. Among around 640,000 clones listed, roughly 95% were seen once. Naive CD8 cells, CD45RO-negative and positively selected for CCR7, excluded terminally differentiated effector memory CD45RA+ cells. Material: naive CD8+ T cells sorted from blood. The receptors were sampled from a woman younger than 45 in good health.

CDR3 DNA: TGTGCCAGCAGTTTCGGACAGCCTTCCGTGCAGTACTTC. Translation: CASSFGQPSVQYF. This chain connects TRBV5-6 to TRBJ2-7, with a tentative D call TRBD1 (6 bases). With 5 bases removed from V and 9 bases from J, the gap between germline ends came to 18 bases. The CDR3 is 13 amino acids. The germline CDR1 and CDR2 sequences are SGHDT and YYEEEE.

The chain combines TRBV7-6 with TRBJ1-4; tentative D call: TRBD1 (6 bases). This CDR3 spans 14 amino acids. V was cut by 1 base and J by 7 bases, with 10 bases left in between. From germline, CDR1 is SGHVS and CDR2 FNYEAQ. The chain's CDR3 is CASSLGTGSEKLFF. DNA of the CDR3: TGTGCCAGCAGCTTAGGCACAGGGAGTGAAAAACTGTTTTTT.

The chain couples TRBV19 to TRBJ2-2; D is unclear. Germline loops: CDR1 LNHDA, CDR2 SQIVND (reference sequence). Trimming took off 3 bases at V and 4 bases at J, with 15 bases between the two ends. This CDR3 has 16 residues. As DNA, the CDR3 is TGTGCCAGTAGTATGGGGTGGGGAAAGAGCACCGGGGAGCTGTTTTTT. Its translation: CASSMGWGKSTGELFF.

This chain connects TRBV4-1 to TRBJ2-5, with 7 bases fitting TRBD2. With the DNA end fitting TRBJ2-7 better, the J assignment may be wrong. CDR1 and CDR2 (germline): MGHRA, YSYEKL. There are 17 residues in the CDR3. The CDR3 spells CASSQEEAPSGEYEQYF. CDR3 DNA sequence: TGCGCCAGCAGCCAAGAAGAGGCGCCTAGCGGAGAGTACGAGCAGTACTTC.

The V and J genes are TRBV15 and TRBJ2-1; 12 nucleotides align to TRBD2. Germline V gene sequence: CDR1 LNHNV, CDR2 YYDKDF (reference sequence). The CDR3 consists of 14 residues. V was clipped by 9 bases and J by 10 bases; unmatched bases: 10. CDR3 sequence (DNA): TGTGCCACGGCGGGGCGACTAGCGGGAGTGGAGCAGTTCTTC. Residues: CATAGRLAGVEQFF.

The CDR3 loop reads CASGSVSSYEQYF. Here the CDR3 DNA reads TGTGCCAGCGGTTCAGTGAGCTCCTACGAGCAGTACTTC. This chain uses TRBV2 with TRBJ2-7; D is ambiguous. V lost 8 bases and J 0 bases, leaving 11 bases between the germline ends. CDR1 is SNHLY, CDR2 FYNNEI, per germline. The CDR3 spans 13 residues.

The chain couples TRBV9 to TRBJ2-7; TRBD2 agrees at 8 bases. Germline trimming cut 1 base from V and 3 bases from J; bases unmatched to any gene: 0. The CDR3 is made up of 13 amino acids. CDR1 is SGDLS and CDR2 is YYNGEE in the germline V gene. CDR3 amino acids: CASSVTSGYEQYF. The CDR3 bases are TGTGCCAGCAGCGTAACTAGCGGCTACGAGCAGTACTTC.

There are a few counts of this clone. This chain links TRBV6-5 with TRBJ1-1; D is unresolved. The CDR3 consists of 13 residues. V was shortened by 0 bases and J by 5 bases, with 7 bases between the two germline ends. CDR1 and CDR2 (germline): MNHEY, SVGAGI. The CDR3 spells CASSYSGPTEAFF. For the CDR3, the DNA is TGTGCCAGCAGTTACTCTGGCCCTACTGAAGCTTTCTTT.

V gene TRBV7-9 combines with J gene TRBJ2-7, with a weak D call TRBD1 (5 bases). Per the germline V gene, CDR1 is SEHNR and CDR2 is FQNEAQ (reference sequence). V lost 5 bases and J 2 bases, leaving 7 bases between the germline ends. The CDR3 extends over 12 amino acids. The CDR3 coding sequence is TGTGCCAGCAGCCCAGGGACCTACGAGCAGTACTTC. This gives the protein CASSPGTYEQYF.

This rearrangement joins TRBV9 to TRBJ1-5; TRBD1 might be the D (5 bases). This CDR3 has 13 amino acids. Germline CDR1 is SGDLS and CDR2 is YYNGEE. Trimming removed 5 bases at V and 5 bases at J, with 11 bases between. The CDR3 protein is CASRRQRDQPQHF. DNA of the CDR3: TGTGCCAGCAGGCGACAGCGAGATCAGCCCCAGCATTTT. Filled out from reference TRBV9 and TRBJ1-5, the complete variable domain reads DSGVTQTPKHLITATGQRVTLRCSPRSGDLSVYWYQQSLDQGLQFLIQYYNGEERAKGNILERFSAQQFPDLHSELNLSSLELGDSALYFCASRRQRDQPQHFGDGTRLSIL.

The chain joins TRBV27 to TRBJ2-1; unclear D gene. Germline V gene sequence: CDR1 MNHEY, CDR2 SMNVEV (reference sequence). The V and J ends lost 4 bases and 2 bases respectively, with 9 bases between them. This CDR3 comprises 14 residues. The CDR3 spells CASSSGSAYNEQFF. The DNA for the CDR3 is TGTGCCAGCAGTTCCGGGTCGGCCTACAATGAGCAGTTCTTC.

The rearrangement links TRBV10-3 to TRBJ2-7; TRBD2 aligns across 8 bases. The CDR3 is made up of 14 amino acids. Germline V lookup: CDR1 ENHRY, CDR2 SYGVKD. Trimming removed 3 bases from V and 5 bases from J; junction bases left unmatched: 6. The CDR3 loop is CAISDREGPHEQYF. The CDR3 region has the DNA TGTGCCATCAGTGACCGGGAGGGCCCACACGAGCAGTACTTC.

The chain uses TRBV7-9 and TRBJ2-7, with D possibly matching TRBD1 (5 bases). The CDR3 has 16 amino acids. The germline V gene has CDR1 SEHNR and CDR2 FQNEAQ (reference sequence). Trimming pared 1 base from V and 3 bases from J, leaving 16 bases between. The DNA for the CDR3 is TGTGCCAGCAGCTTAGTGGTAGGGGTCCTCATCTACGAGCAGTACTTC. The encoded protein is CASSLVVGVLIYEQYF.

The chain recombines TRBV29-1 with TRBJ2-1; 9 bases line up with TRBD2. Germline-derived CDR1 and CDR2 are SQVTM and ANQGSEA. The J segment lost 2 bases and the V segment lost 1 base, leaving 15 bases of the junction unmatched. The CDR3 has 19 amino acids. The CDR3 nucleotides read TGCAGCGTTGAAGGAGGACTAGCGCCATCAATAACCGCCTACAATGAGCAGTTCTTC. This translates into CSVEGGLAPSITAYNEQFF.

This chain links TRBV5-1 with TRBJ1-2; unclear D gene. CDR1 is SGHRS and CDR2 is YFSETQ in the germline V gene. Trimming removed 5 bases from V and 3 bases from J, with 14 bases in between. The CDR3 sequence is 14 residues long. This CDR3 is CASSLSSNYYGYTF. In nucleotides, the CDR3 is TGCGCCAGCAGTCTGTCATCAAATTACTATGGCTACACCTTC.

Remarks on this clone: Other DNA sequences in the sample encode the same CDR3. The genes are TRBV5-1 and TRBJ2-7; 11 bases map to TRBD1. From germline, CDR1 is SGHRS and CDR2 YFSETQ. The CDR3 loop spans 15 amino acids. With 4 bases clipped from V and 4 bases from J, the junction kept 7 bases outside the gene matches. CDR3 sequence: CASSPGQGAFYEQYF. CDR3 in DNA: TGCGCCAGCAGCCCTGGACAGGGGGCTTTTTACGAGCAGTACTTC.

The chain employs TRBV4-2 and TRBJ2-1; tentative D call: TRBD2 (5 bases). Trimming removed 4 bases at V and 4 bases at J, with 20 bases between. Germline-derived CDR1 and CDR2 are LGHNA and YNFKEQ. This CDR3 is built from 17 residues. For the CDR3, the DNA is TGTGCCAGCAGCCCTGAGGGCCCAAGTGTCCTTTACAATGAGCAGTTCTTC. Translation gives CASSPEGPSVLYNEQFF.

This chain connects TRBV2 to TRBJ2-5; the D is unclear. The CDR3 length is 11 residues. Germline CDR1 and CDR2: SNHLY and FYNNEI. Trimming took off 5 bases at V and 9 bases at J, with 10 bases between the two ends. CDR3 DNA sequence: TGTGCCAGCAGTCCTGACGCGGCCCAGTACTTC. This gives the protein CASSPDAAQYF.

The chain recombines TRBV19 with TRBJ1-1, with 7 bases aligning to TRBD1. In germline, CDR1 is LNHDA, CDR2 SQIVND (reference sequence). The ends lost 5 bases at V and 2 bases at J; junction bases unmatched: 5. The CDR3 sequence is 14 residues long. Here the CDR3 reads CASSGGDRNTEAFF. The CDR3 nucleotides read TGTGCCAGTAGTGGGGGGGACAGAAACACTGAAGCTTTCTTT.

The chain employs TRBV11-2 and TRBJ2-1; D is unresolved. Trimming took off 1 base at V and 8 bases at J, with 15 bases between the two ends. This CDR3 contains 15 residues. Germline CDR1 and CDR2: SGHAT and FQNNGV. CDR3 region: CASSLGGLIIHEQFF. The CDR3 DNA follows: TGTGCCAGCAGCTTAGGGGGTTTGATAATCCATGAGCAGTTCTTC. Full variable domain (outside the CDR3, taken from reference TRBV11-2 and TRBJ2-1): EAGVAQSPRYKIIEKRQSVAFWCNPISGHATLYWYQQILGQGPKLLIQFQNNGVVDDSQLPKDRFSAERLKGVDSTLKIQPAKLEDSAVYLCASSLGGLIIHEQFFGPGTRLTVL.

The chain combines TRBV15 with TRBJ2-7, with unresolved D. Trimming removed 2 bases from V and 3 bases from J, with 11 bases in between. The CDR3 loop spans 14 amino acids. Germline V gene data show CDR1 as LNHNV and CDR2 as YYDKDF (reference sequence). The CDR3 is CATSRSDYHYEQYF. As DNA, the CDR3 is TGTGCCACCAGCAGAAGTGATTATCACTACGAGCAGTACTTC.

The chain joins TRBV9 to TRBJ2-1; D may be TRBD2 (5 bases). Germline assignment: CDR1 SGDLS and CDR2 YYNGEE. There are 13 residues in the CDR3. V lost 3 bases and J 9 bases, leaving 13 bases between the germline ends. CDR3: CASSATRLGEQFF. The CDR3 DNA is TGTGCCAGCAGCGCCACTAGATTGGGTGAGCAGTTCTTC.